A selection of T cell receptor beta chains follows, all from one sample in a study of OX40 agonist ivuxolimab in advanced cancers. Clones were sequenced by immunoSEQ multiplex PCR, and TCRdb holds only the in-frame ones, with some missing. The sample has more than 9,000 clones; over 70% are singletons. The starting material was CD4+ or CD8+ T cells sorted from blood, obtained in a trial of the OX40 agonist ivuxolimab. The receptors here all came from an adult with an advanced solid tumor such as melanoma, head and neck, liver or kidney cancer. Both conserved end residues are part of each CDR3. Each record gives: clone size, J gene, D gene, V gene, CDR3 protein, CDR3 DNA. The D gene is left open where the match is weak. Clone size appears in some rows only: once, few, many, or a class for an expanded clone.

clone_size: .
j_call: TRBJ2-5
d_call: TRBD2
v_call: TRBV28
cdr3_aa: CASSISGNQETQYF
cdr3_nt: TGTGCCAGCAGTATTAGCGGGAACCAAGAGACCCAGTACTTC

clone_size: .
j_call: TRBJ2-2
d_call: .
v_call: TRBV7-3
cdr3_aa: CASSPLGNTGELFF
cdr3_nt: TGTGCCAGCAGCCCACTCGGGAACACCGGGGAGCTGTTTTTT

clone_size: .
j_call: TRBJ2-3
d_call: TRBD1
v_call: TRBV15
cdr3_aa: CATSRDGDRVSDTQYF
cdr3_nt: TGTGCCACCAGCAGAGATGGGGACAGGGTCTCAGATACGCAGTATTTT

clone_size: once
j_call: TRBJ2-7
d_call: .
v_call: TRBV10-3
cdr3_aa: CAISGGMNSYEQYF
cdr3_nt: TGTGCCATCAGTGGTGGGATGAACTCCTACGAGCAGTACTTC

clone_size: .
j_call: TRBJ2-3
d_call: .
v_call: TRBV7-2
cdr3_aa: CASSPRGRTDTQYF
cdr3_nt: TGTGCCAGCAGCCCACGGGGGAGAACAGATACGCAGTATTTT

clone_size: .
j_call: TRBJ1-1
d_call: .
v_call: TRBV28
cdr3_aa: CASSPSTLRDAFF
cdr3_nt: TGTGCCAGCAGTCCCTCGACCCTACGGGATGCTTTCTTT

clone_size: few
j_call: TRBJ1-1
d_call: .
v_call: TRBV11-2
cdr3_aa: CASSLSRGGTEAFF
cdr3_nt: TGTGCCAGCAGCTTATCCAGGGGCGGCACTGAAGCTTTCTTT

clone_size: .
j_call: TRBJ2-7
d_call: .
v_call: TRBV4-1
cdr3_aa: CASSQGQGSGYEQYF
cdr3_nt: TGCGCCAGCAGCCAAGGTCAGGGGTCGGGCTACGAGCAGTACTTC

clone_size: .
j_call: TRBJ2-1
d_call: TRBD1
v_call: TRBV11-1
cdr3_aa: CASSLNRGSSSYNEQFF
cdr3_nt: TGTGCCAGCAGCTTGAACAGGGGCTCAAGCTCCTACAATGAGCAGTTCTTC

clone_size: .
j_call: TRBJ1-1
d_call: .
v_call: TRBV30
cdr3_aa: CAWSVVGAEAFF
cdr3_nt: TGTGCCTGGAGTGTAGTCGGGGCTGAAGCTTTCTTT

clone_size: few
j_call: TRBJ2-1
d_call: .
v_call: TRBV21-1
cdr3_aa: CASSNSPIGLAGSSSYNEQFF
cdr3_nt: TGTGCCAGCAGCAATAGCCCAATCGGACTAGCGGGAAGCAGCTCCTACAATGAGCAGTTCTTC

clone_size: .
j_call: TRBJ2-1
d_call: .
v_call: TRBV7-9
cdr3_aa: CASSPWGNEQFF
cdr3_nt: TGTGCCAGCAGCCCCTGGGGAAATGAGCAGTTCTTC

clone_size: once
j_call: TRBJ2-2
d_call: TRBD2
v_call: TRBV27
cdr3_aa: CASSLVGGSVTGELFF
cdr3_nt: TGTGCCAGCAGCCTCGTAGGCGGGAGTGTCACCGGGGAGCTGTTTTTT

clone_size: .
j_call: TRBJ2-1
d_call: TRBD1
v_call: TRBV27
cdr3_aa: CASRRQGVISYNEQFF
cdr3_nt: TGTGCCAGCAGGAGACAGGGGGTGATCTCCTACAATGAGCAGTTCTTC

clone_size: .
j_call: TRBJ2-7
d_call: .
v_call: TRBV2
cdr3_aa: CASSIRTDYEQYF
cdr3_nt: TGTGCCAGCAGTATTCGGACAGATTACGAGCAGTACTTC

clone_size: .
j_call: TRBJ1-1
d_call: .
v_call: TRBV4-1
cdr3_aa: CASSQVGLGAFF
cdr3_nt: TGCGCCAGCAGCCAAGTGGGGCTCGGAGCTTTCTTT

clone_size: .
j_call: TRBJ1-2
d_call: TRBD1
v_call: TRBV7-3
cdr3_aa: CASSLEMTGSYGYTF
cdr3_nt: TGTGCCAGCAGCTTAGAGATGACAGGGTCCTATGGCTACACCTTC

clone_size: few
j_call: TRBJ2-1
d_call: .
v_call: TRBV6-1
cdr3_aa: CASSEESAGSHEQFF
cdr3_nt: TGTGCCAGCAGTGAAGAAAGTGCCGGGAGTCATGAGCAGTTCTTC

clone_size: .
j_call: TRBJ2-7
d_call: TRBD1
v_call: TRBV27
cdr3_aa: CASKRRDSPYEQYF
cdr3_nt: TGTGCCAGCAAACGCCGGGACAGCCCCTACGAGCAGTACTTC

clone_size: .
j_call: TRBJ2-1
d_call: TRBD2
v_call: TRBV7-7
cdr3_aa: CASSLAPGTSFRTYNEQFF
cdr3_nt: TGTGCTAGCAGCTTAGCTCCCGGGACTAGCTTTCGGACCTACAATGAGCAGTTCTTC

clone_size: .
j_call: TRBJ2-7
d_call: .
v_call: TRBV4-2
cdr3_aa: CASSQAEEGYEQYF
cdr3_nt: TGTGCCAGCAGCCAAGCGGAGGAGGGCTACGAGCAGTACTTC

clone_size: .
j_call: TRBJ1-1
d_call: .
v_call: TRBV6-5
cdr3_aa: CATQSGWTEAFF
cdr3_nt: TGTGCCACCCAAAGTGGTTGGACTGAAGCTTTCTTT

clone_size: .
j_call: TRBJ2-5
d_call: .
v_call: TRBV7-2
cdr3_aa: CASSLNSGLPPVETQYF
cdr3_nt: TGTGCCAGCAGCTTGAACTCTGGCCTCCCTCCAGTAGAGACCCAGTACTTC

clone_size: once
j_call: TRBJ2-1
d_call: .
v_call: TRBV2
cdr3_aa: CASSESPIRIGEQFF
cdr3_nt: TGTGCCAGCAGTGAATCCCCAATTCGGATCGGTGAGCAGTTCTTC

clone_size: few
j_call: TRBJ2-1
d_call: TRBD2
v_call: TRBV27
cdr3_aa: CASSFNSGRGYNEQFF
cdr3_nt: TGTGCCAGCAGTTTCAATAGCGGGAGAGGTTACAATGAGCAGTTCTTC